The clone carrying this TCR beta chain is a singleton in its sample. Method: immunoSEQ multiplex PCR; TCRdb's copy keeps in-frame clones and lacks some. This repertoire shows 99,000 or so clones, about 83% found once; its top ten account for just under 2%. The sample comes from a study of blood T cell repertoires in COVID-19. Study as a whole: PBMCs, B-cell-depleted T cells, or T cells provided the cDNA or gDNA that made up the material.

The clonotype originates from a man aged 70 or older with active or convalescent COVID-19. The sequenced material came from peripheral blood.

CDR3 in DNA: TGTGCCAGCAGCACCACCCCACCAGGGGCCTATGGCTACACCTTC. Protein product: CASSTTPPGAYGYTF. The gene calls are TRBV7-2 and TRBJ1-2; maybe TRBD1 (6 bases). V lost 5 bases and J 4 bases, leaving 17 bases between the germline ends. There are 15 residues in the CDR3. Germline-derived CDR1 and CDR2 are SGHTA and FQGNSA.